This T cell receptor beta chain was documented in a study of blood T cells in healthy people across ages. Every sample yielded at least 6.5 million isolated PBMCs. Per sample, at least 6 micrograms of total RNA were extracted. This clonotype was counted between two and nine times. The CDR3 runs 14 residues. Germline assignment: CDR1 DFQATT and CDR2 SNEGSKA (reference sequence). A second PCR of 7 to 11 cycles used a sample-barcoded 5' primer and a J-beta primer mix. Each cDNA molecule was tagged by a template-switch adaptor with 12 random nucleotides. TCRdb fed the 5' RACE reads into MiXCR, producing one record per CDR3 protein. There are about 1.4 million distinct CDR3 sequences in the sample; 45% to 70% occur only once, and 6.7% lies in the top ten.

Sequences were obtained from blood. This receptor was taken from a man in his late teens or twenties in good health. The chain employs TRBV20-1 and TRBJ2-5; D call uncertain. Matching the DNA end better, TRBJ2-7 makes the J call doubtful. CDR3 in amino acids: CSARPTPSLSEQYF. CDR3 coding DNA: TGCAGTGCTAGACCCACGCCGTCTCTTTCCGAGCAGTACTTC.